These T cell receptor beta chains were read from a single sample in a study of OX40 agonist ivuxolimab in advanced cancers. Assay: immunoSEQ multiplex PCR; the TCRdb copy retains only in-frame clones and omits some. The data show 61,000 or so clones, roughly 86% seen once. Source: CD4+ or CD8+ T cells sorted from blood, taken in a trial of the OX40 agonist ivuxolimab. The receptors derive from an adult with an advanced solid tumor such as melanoma, head and neck, liver or kidney cancer. Both conserved end residues are trimmed from each CDR3. Clone size is given for some rows only: seen once, a few or many times, or a class if the clone is expanded.

clone_size | cdr3_length | v_call | cdr3_aa
NA | 13 | TRBV10-2 | ASSEWTSGGHTQY
once | 14 | TRBV4-1 | ASSQVNLGFTDTQY
once | 11 | TRBV30 | AWTPGTVYGYT
NA | 12 | TRBV6-5 | ASSKPGQGTEAF
NA | 13 | TRBV2 | ASSEWTYASETQY
NA | 11 | TRBV6-5 | ASSLTLNTEAF
NA | 14 | TRBV7-2 | ASSLALGQGQETQY
NA | 14 | TRBV11-2 | ASSLSPGGSNYGYT
NA | 13 | TRBV11-2 | ASSFLGTGREKLF
NA | 9 | TRBV11-2 | ASSSHNEQF
once | 14 | TRBV6-1 | ASSEGYRGQYYGYT
NA | 13 | TRBV14 | ASRGDRTMNTEAF
NA | 11 | TRBV6-1 | ASSQSSGNTIY
NA | 11 | TRBV10-2 | ASSGSSSYEQY
once | 12 | TRBV2 | ASTIGTANEKLF
NA | 13 | TRBV6-5 | ASSYSPATNSPLH
NA | 15 | TRBV5-1 | ASSLAPTGDSNQPQH
NA | 11 | TRBV2 | ASSATGVGTQY
NA | 13 | TRBV7-3 | ASSLAQVSSYEQY
few | 13 | TRBV18 | ASSPQGGPRYEQY